The rows below give T cell receptor beta chains drawn from one sample of a study of CXCR3-negative and CXCR3-positive naive CD8 T cells. From the 5' RACE reads, TCRdb lists one entry per CDR3 protein and no DNA. Recorded for this sample: some 38,000 distinct CDR3 sequences. Input material: memory CD8+ T cells from blood. The receptor source for this set is a human donor in good health. Some clones in this sample may be carry-over from other donors' samples. The CDR3 runs from the conserved cysteine through the conserved F or W. The order of the fields is J gene, V gene, clone size, CDR3 protein. Clone size is stated in some rows and not others, as once, few, many or a class when expanded.

>TRBJ2-1|TRBV19|.
CASRVTSGLNEQFF
>TRBJ2-1|TRBV30|.
CAWSAKVDEQFF
>TRBJ2-3|TRBV6-4|.
CASSDRGGAADTQYF
>TRBJ2-2|TRBV3-1|.
CASSQDNRVVTGELFF
>TRBJ2-1|TRBV7-9|.
CASNLAGGPNEQFF
>TRBJ2-3|TRBV28|.
CASSSDTQGADTQYF
>TRBJ1-4|TRBV20-1|.
CSARSGRENEKLFF
>TRBJ2-7|TRBV2|.
CASTAGEYFDEQYF
>TRBJ2-3|TRBV7-5|.
CISVSEAQIRDRVTDTQYF
>TRBJ2-7|TRBV6-5|.
CASSYSGTGVYEQYF
>TRBJ2-2|TRBV6-6|.
CASSYTGGSGELFF
>TRBJ2-5|TRBV4-1|.
CASSQAPLGGEETQYF
>TRBJ2-1|TRBV29-1|.
CSANGRNSYNEQFF
>TRBJ1-1|TRBV6-5|.
CASSLDAGGNTEAFF
>TRBJ2-2|TRBV29-1|.
CSVGSAVNTGELFF
>TRBJ2-1|TRBV28|.
CASSLGGLAGGSYNEQFF
>TRBJ2-5|TRBV28|.
CASSYREEGTQYF
>TRBJ2-3|TRBV6-6|.
CASSSAPRAASTDTQYF
>TRBJ1-5|TRBV19|.
CASSHGQGEVSNQPQHF
>TRBJ2-5|TRBV7-8|.
CASSLASGKETQYF
>TRBJ2-1|TRBV28|.
CASSPGLFWNEQFF
>TRBJ2-5|TRBV20-1|.
CSASADWTGRGETQYF
>TRBJ2-3|TRBV11-2|.
CASSLYPSTDTQYF
>TRBJ2-1|TRBV5-4|.
CASSLWDRGRNEQFF
>TRBJ2-3|TRBV11-2|.
CASSFSGSSTDTQYF
>TRBJ1-6|TRBV20-1|.
CSARIGRDNSPLHF
>TRBJ2-5|TRBV29-1|.
CSGQGTGETQYF
>TRBJ2-3|TRBV11-2|.
CASSLDQWDSVTDTQYF
>TRBJ2-7|TRBV12-3/TRBV12-4|.
CASSLGAGPNEQYF
>TRBJ1-6|TRBV20-1|.
CSARDVSGDGSPLHF
>TRBJ2-5|TRBV28|.
CASSFASNQETQYF
>TRBJ2-1|TRBV7-2|.
CASTGTSGYAGWNEQFF
>TRBJ1-1|TRBV20-1|large
CSATRRDTEAFF
>TRBJ2-1|TRBV7-8|.
CASSLGRGGLFLQFF
>TRBJ2-5|TRBV7-3|.
CASSPGTSWKETQYF
>TRBJ2-1|TRBV7-9|.
CASSSVSGSDEQFF
>TRBJ1-5|TRBV19|.
CASSIGGTAYQPQHF